The sample holds a few counts of the clone carrying this TCR beta chain. As yet, its antigen is unknown. With 6 bases removed from V and 6 bases from J, the gap between germline ends came to 15 bases. The CDR3 runs 14 residues. Quantitative 5'-RACE with molecular barcodes was used to make the TCR beta libraries. TCRdb recomputed calls from the 5' RACE reads with MiXCR, one row per CDR3 protein. The sample contains some 240,000 distinct CDR3 sequences, about 20% of which appear only once. The entry originates in a study of CD8 T cells in ankylosing spondylitis. General study points: Seven to nine highly homologous variants formed a TCR beta motif that appeared characteristic of ankylosing spondylitis blood. With a CD8+ phenotype, disease-linked clones were relatively rare in peripheral blood.

V is TRBV12-3 or TRBV12-4 and J is TRBJ2-1; no clear D. The receptor's source is a male donor with ankylosing spondylitis or in good health (not recorded which). Sequencing was carried out using blood, either unsorted or a sorted T cell fraction (not recorded which). CDR3 residues: CASSPRLSVNEQFF. The CDR3 bases are TGTGCCAGCAGCCCCCGGCTTTCCGTCAATGAGCAGTTCTTC.